This T cell receptor (beta chain) was obtained from a study of PD-L1 blockade in urothelial cancer. Background on the study: Most patients, twenty-five of 29, were males with bladder-origin cancer. Analyzed time points were 3 weeks (second dose) and 6 weeks after therapy began. There were a median of about 140,000 T cells in blood samples.

Germline lookup yields CDR1 SGHTA and CDR2 FQGNSA. Deletions cut 5 bases from V and 6 bases from J, with 11 bases between. The CDR3 spans 13 residues. TCRdb's copy holds only in-frame clones and misses some; the assay was immunoSEQ multiplex PCR. The sample consists of under 100,000 clones, almost 90% of them appearing once. Time point indicated: pretreatment peripheral blood. This clonotype was sampled from a man in his fifties or sixties with urothelial cancer. The sample in question was PBMCs, obtained around atezolizumab (anti-PD-L1) treatment. The chain uses TRBV7-2 and TRBJ2-1; TRBD2 might be the D (6 bases). This CDR3 is CASSLPGVNEQFF. The DNA for the CDR3 is TGTGCCAGCAGCCTCCCGGGGGTCAATGAGCAGTTCTTC.